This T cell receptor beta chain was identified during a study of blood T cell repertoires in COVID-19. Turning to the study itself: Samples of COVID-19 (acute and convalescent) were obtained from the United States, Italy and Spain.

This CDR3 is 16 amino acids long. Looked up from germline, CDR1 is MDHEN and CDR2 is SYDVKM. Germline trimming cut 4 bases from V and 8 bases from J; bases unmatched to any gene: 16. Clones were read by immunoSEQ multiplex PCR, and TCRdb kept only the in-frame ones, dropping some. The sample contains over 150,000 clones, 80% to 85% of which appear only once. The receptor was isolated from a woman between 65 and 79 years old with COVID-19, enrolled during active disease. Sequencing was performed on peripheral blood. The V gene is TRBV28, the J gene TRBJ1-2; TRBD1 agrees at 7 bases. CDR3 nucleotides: TGTGCCAGCAGTTATGCCCCCAGGGGGGCGGGGTGGGGCTACACCTTC. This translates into CASSYAPRGAGWGYTF.